These T cell receptor beta chains were read from a single sample in a study of control samples from healthy donors and cancer patients. Assay: immunoSEQ multiplex PCR; the TCRdb copy retains only in-frame clones and omits some. The sample consists of about 93,000 clones, about 88% of them appearing once. Sequenced material: blood. The receptors derive from a woman aged 70-85 years in good health. The CDR3 runs from the conserved cysteine through the conserved F or W. Each record gives: V gene, CDR3 protein.

>TRBV19
CASSISGGRTVGSEQFF
>TRBV15
CATSRDRGANTGELFF
>TRBV19
CASSMGSSGGLYEQYF
>TRBV2
CASSDNAYGYTF
>TRBV10-2
CASSERAGWGANSPLHF
>TRBV4-2
CASSQAVNRGVDGYTF
>TRBV5-1
CASSFLGDEETQYF
>TRBV11-2
CASSFQETQYF
>TRBV6-6
CASRLRDVEAFF
>TRBV5-1
CASSPGPGGSNEKLFF
>TRBV25-1
CASSGFDRDTEAFF
>TRBV11-3
CASSSLRDRGYEQYF
>TRBV12-5
CASGLYLAADTQYF